The 29 T cell receptor beta chains reported below all come from one sample, sequenced in a study of cytomegalovirus exposure and HLA in healthy donors. The PCR contained 60 Vbeta and 13 Jbeta primers. Profiled with immunoSEQ multiplex PCR; TCRdb holds only in-frame clones, not every one. In the table there are some 50,000 clones, less than 75% of which are singletons. What was sequenced was PBMCs. The receptors here all came from a woman aged 45-65 years in good health and CMV-seropositive.

V is TRBV14 and J is TRBJ2-7, with a tentative D call TRBD2 (7 bases). The germline V gene encodes CDR1 SGHDN and CDR2 FVKESK. Trimming removed 4 bases at V and 8 bases at J, with 21 bases between. This CDR3 region has 15 residues. The CDR3 reads CASSRLTGGGVQQYF. Written as DNA, the CDR3 is TGTGCCAGCAGCCGCCTCACTGGCGGGGGCGTTCAGCAGTACTTC.

The chain uses TRBV2 and TRBJ2-5; TRBD1 might be the D (7 bases). V was cut by 2 bases and J by 3 bases, with 13 bases left in between. The CDR3 is 15 amino acids. CDR1 and CDR2 from the germline V gene are SNHLY and FYNNEI. CDR3 region: CASSELQGGKETQYF. The CDR3, as DNA: TGTGCCAGCAGTGAACTTCAGGGGGGCAAAGAGACCCAGTACTTC.

The gene calls are TRBV11-2 and TRBJ2-1; the match to TRBD2 covers 13 bases. Per germline, CDR1 SGHAT and CDR2 FQNNGV. The CDR3 covers 17 residues. Trimming took 5 bases from V and 7 from J; bases not matched to a gene: 11. The CDR3 is CASSALTSGGPGNEQFF. CDR3 nucleotide sequence: TGTGCCAGCAGCGCCTTGACTAGCGGGGGGCCCGGAAATGAGCAGTTCTTC.

The rearrangement joins TRBV27 to TRBJ1-5, with 10 bases fitting TRBD1. There are 15 residues in the CDR3. The ends lost 6 bases at V and 6 bases at J; junction bases unmatched: 8. Per the germline V gene, CDR1 is MNHEY and CDR2 is SMNVEV (reference sequence). DNA of the CDR3: TGTGCCAGCAGACAGACAGGGGGCGCAGGTCAGCCCCAGCATTTT. Protein: CASRQTGGAGQPQHF.

The genes are TRBV6-1 and TRBJ2-5; no firm D call. Between the trimmed V and J ends, which lost 7 bases and 2 bases, there was a span of 11 bases. The CDR3 is 13 amino acids. The germline V gene has CDR1 MNHNS and CDR2 SASEGT. CDR3 DNA: TGTGCCAGCATTTCGCAGATGCAAGAGACCCAGTACTTC. Encoded protein: CASISQMQETQYF.

The chain uses TRBV19 and TRBJ2-3; 14 bases line up with TRBD2. The CDR3 is 19 amino acids. The germline gives CDR1 LNHDA, CDR2 SQIVND (reference sequence). V was clipped by 3 bases and J by 0 bases; unmatched bases: 8. The CDR3 region is CASSIFGTSGSSSTDTQYF. The CDR3 DNA follows: TGTGCCAGTAGTATCTTCGGGACTAGCGGGAGCTCTAGCACAGATACGCAGTATTTT.

V gene TRBV14 combines with J gene TRBJ1-2; D is undetermined. The CDR3 loop spans 17 amino acids. Germline loops: CDR1 SGHDN, CDR2 FVKESK. Trimming pared 0 bases from V and 5 bases from J, leaving 19 bases between. The CDR3 nucleotides read TGTGCCAGCAGCCAAGATGTATTCGGGTTAGGGAGTTATGGCTACACCTTC. This encodes CASSQDVFGLGSYGYTF.

The chain joins TRBV4-3 to TRBJ2-2, with 9 bases fitting TRBD2. This CDR3 comprises 18 residues. J was trimmed by 6 bases and V by 0 bases; bases with no gene match: 11. The germline gives CDR1 LGHNA, CDR2 YSLEER. The CDR3 is CASSQDRGGAGGAGELFF. CDR3 coding DNA: TGCGCCAGCAGCCAAGATAGAGGCGGAGCGGGGGGTGCCGGGGAGCTGTTTTTT.

The chain uses TRBV4-3 and TRBJ2-5; 7 nucleotides match TRBD1. V lost 3 bases, J lost 4 bases, and 8 bases stayed unmatched. The CDR3 sequence is 15 residues long. Per the germline V gene, CDR1 is LGHNA and CDR2 is YSLEER. The CDR3 loop reads CASSQSSTGSETQYF. DNA of the CDR3: TGCGCCAGCAGCCAGTCTTCGACAGGGTCAGAGACCCAGTACTTC.

This clone occurred a few times. The genes are TRBV18 and TRBJ1-5; weak D call: TRBD1 (5 bases). The CDR3 sequence is 15 residues long. The germline CDR1 and CDR2 sequences are KGHSH and LQKENI. The V and J ends lost 3 bases and 2 bases respectively, with 11 bases between them. CDR3 region: CASSPEGLGNQPQHF. In DNA, the CDR3 is TGTGCCAGCTCACCGGAGGGACTGGGCAATCAGCCCCAGCATTTT.

This chain joins TRBV29-1 and TRBJ2-1; D may be TRBD2 (6 bases). The CDR3 loop spans 13 amino acids. Germline CDR1 SQVTM, CDR2 ANQGSEA. CDR3 residues: CTTMGGFGNEQFF. The CDR3 nucleotides read TGCACCACTATGGGAGGATTTGGTAATGAGCAGTTCTTC.

The genes are TRBV27 and TRBJ1-3, with 9 bases aligning to TRBD1. Per the germline V gene, CDR1 is MNHEY and CDR2 is SMNVEV (reference sequence). The CDR3 length is 15 residues. Losses at the gene ends were 5 bases for V and 4 bases for J; bases not matched to a gene: 6. Here the CDR3 DNA reads TGTGCCAGCAGTCGGGACAGGGCAGAAGGAAACACCATATATTTT. It codes for CASSRDRAEGNTIYF.

This chain connects TRBV9 to TRBJ2-4; 7 nucleotides align to TRBD2. Germline V gives CDR1 SGDLS, CDR2 YYNGEE. The CDR3 has 13 amino acids. V trimming: 4 bases; J trimming: 6 bases; junction bases outside the gene matches: 4. CDR3 DNA sequence: TGTGCCAGCAGCTCCGGGGGGTTAAACATTCAGTACTTC. Translation gives CASSSGGLNIQYF.

The chain links TRBV19 to TRBJ2-5; 14 positions match TRBD2. Per germline, CDR1 LNHDA and CDR2 SQIVND (reference sequence). The CDR3 totals 18 residues. With V trimmed by 5 bases and J by 1 base, 9 bases remained unmatched. CDR3 amino acids: CASSSTGLAGAFQETQYF. The CDR3 nucleotides read TGTGCCAGTAGTTCAACGGGACTAGCGGGAGCGTTCCAAGAGACCCAGTACTTC.

This sequence joins TRBV6-1 and TRBJ2-1; TRBD2 matches at 7 bases. V shed 6 bases, J shed 6 bases, and the junction held 5 bases outside the gene matches. The CDR3 runs to 13 residues. Germline CDR1 and CDR2: MNHNS and SASEGT. The CDR3 bases are TGTGCCAGCAGAGTCCCGGGGGGCAATGAGCAGTTCTTC. Translating it yields CASRVPGGNEQFF.

This chain uses TRBV12-5 with TRBJ2-7; 9 nucleotides align to TRBD1. The V gene's germline CDR1 is LGHNT and CDR2 FRNRAP. This CDR3 is 14 amino acids long. The trim removed 5 bases at V and 3 bases at J, leaving 5 bases unmatched. The CDR3 reads CASGPPTGGYEQYF. CDR3 in DNA: TGTGCTAGTGGTCCCCCGACAGGGGGCTACGAGCAGTACTTC.

This chain joins TRBV30 and TRBJ2-2; 10 bases match TRBD2. This CDR3 is 15 amino acids long. In germline, CDR1 is GTSNPN, CDR2 SVGIG (reference sequence). J gave up 5 bases and V 4 bases, and 7 bases lay outside the gene matches. The DNA for the CDR3 is TGTGCCTGGAAGGGTAGCGGGAGGAGGACCGGGGAGCTGTTTTTT. Translation gives CAWKGSGRRTGELFF. Supplemented by reference TRBV30 and TRBJ2-2, the full variable domain reads SQTIHQWPATLVQPVGSPLSLECTVEGTSNPNLYWYRQAAGRGLQLLFYSVGIGQISSEVPQNLSASRPQDRQFILSSKKLLLSDSGFYLCAWKGSGRRTGELFFGEGSRLTVL.

V usage is TRBV19 and J usage is TRBJ2-5; possibly TRBD2 for D (5 bases). V dropped 5 bases and J dropped 1 base, with 11 bases sitting between them. This CDR3 has 14 residues. In germline, CDR1 is LNHDA, CDR2 SQIVND (reference sequence). CDR3 in DNA: TGTGCCAGTAGTCCGACTAAGGCCCAAGAGACCCAGTACTTC. Translated, it gives CASSPTKAQETQYF. The full variable domain, with the rest looked up from reference TRBV19 and TRBJ2-5, is DGGITQSPKYLFRKEGQNVTLSCEQNLNHDAMYWYRQDPGQGLRLIYYSQIVNDFQKGDIAEGYSVSREKKESFPLTVTSAQKNPTAFYLCASSPTKAQETQYFGPGTRLLVL.

The gene calls are TRBV5-4 and TRBJ2-3; 7 bases are a match to TRBD1. The CDR3 sequence is 14 residues long. Trimming removed 4 bases from V and 1 base from J; junction bases left unmatched: 3. Germline V gene data show CDR1 as SGHNT and CDR2 as YYREEE (reference sequence). As DNA, the CDR3 is TGTGCCAGCAGCCGAACAGGGGGCACAGATACGCAGTATTTT. This translates into CASSRTGGTDTQYF.

A few counts support this clone. CDR3 residues: CASSLGGPSSFF. DNA of the CDR3: TGTGCCAGCAGCTTAGGGGGGCCCTCCTCGTTCTTC. The chain combines TRBV7-9 with TRBJ2-1; D is possibly TRBD1 (6 bases). The ends were cut back, 1 base at V and 15 bases at J, with 13 bases in the middle. The CDR3 runs to 12 residues. From germline, CDR1 is SEHNR and CDR2 FQNEAQ (reference sequence).

The chain has TRBV7-3 and TRBJ1-2, with a tentative D call TRBD1 (6 bases). Looked up from germline, CDR1 is SGHTA and CDR2 is FQGTGA. The length of the CDR3 is 15 residues. V dropped 5 bases and J dropped 6 bases, with 19 bases sitting between them. The CDR3 coding sequence is TGTGCCAGCAGCCCGTATGTGACGGACAGTCATGGCTACACCTTC. As protein: CASSPYVTDSHGYTF.

The gene calls are TRBV9 and TRBJ2-1; D uncertain. The CDR3 contains 15 residues. V lost 5 bases, J lost 3 bases, and 15 bases lay in between. Per the germline V gene, CDR1 is SGDLS and CDR2 is YYNGEE. The CDR3: CASSPLPPIYNEQFF. The CDR3 bases are TGTGCCAGCAGTCCACTCCCCCCGATCTACAATGAGCAGTTCTTC. The whole variable domain, remainder taken from reference TRBV9 and TRBJ2-1, is DSGVTQTPKHLITATGQRVTLRCSPRSGDLSVYWYQQSLDQGLQFLIQYYNGEERAKGNILERFSAQQFPDLHSELNLSSLELGDSALYFCASSPLPPIYNEQFFGPGTRLTVL.

J is TRBJ2-7 and V is TRBV11-2; maybe TRBD2 (6 bases). Germline V gives CDR1 SGHAT, CDR2 FQNNGV. The germline V and J ends were trimmed by 3 bases and 5 bases, with 14 bases remaining between them. The CDR3 loop spans 14 amino acids. CDR3 nucleotides: TGTGCCAGCAGCTTGTTGGGGACTTCGGACGAGCAGTACTTC. Its translation: CASSLLGTSDEQYF.

This sequence joins TRBV7-9 and TRBJ1-4; maybe TRBD1 (5 bases). CDR3 length: 15 amino acids. CDR1 is SEHNR and CDR2 is FQNEAQ in the germline V gene (reference sequence). Trimming cost V 4 bases and J 0 bases, with 9 bases left between them. The CDR3, as DNA: TGTGCCAGCAGCTCTGGGGCCGCAACTAATGAAAAACTGTTTTTT. Translating gives CASSSGAATNEKLFF. The full variable domain, with the rest looked up from reference TRBV7-9 and TRBJ1-4, is DTGVSQNPRHKITKRGQNVTFRCDPISEHNRLYWYRQTLGQGPEFLTYFQNEAQLEKSRLLSDRFSAERPKGSFSTLEIQRTEQGDSAMYLCASSSGAATNEKLFFGSGTQLSVL.

A word on this clone: A junction end diverges from the germline sequence, so it may reflect a read error. CDR3 in DNA: TGTGCTAGCAGCCCCGCCGGGGGGCCAGATACGCAGTATTTT. The encoded protein is CASSPAGGPDTQYF. The chain joins TRBV7-7 to TRBJ2-3; possibly TRBD2 for D (7 bases). This CDR3 region has 14 residues. CDR1 is SSHAT, CDR2 FNYEAQ, per germline (reference sequence).

This chain joins TRBV27 and TRBJ2-2, with a possible D match to TRBD2 (5 bases). From germline, CDR1 is MNHEY and CDR2 SMNVEV (reference sequence). Between the trimmed V and J ends, which lost 3 bases and 3 bases, there was a span of 14 bases. The CDR3 extends over 16 amino acids. As DNA, the CDR3 is TGTGCCAGCAGTTTGGGGAAGAAGGGAGACACCGGGGAGCTGTTTTTT. It encodes CASSLGKKGDTGELFF.

The chain links TRBV19 to TRBJ2-1; 12 nucleotides match TRBD2. The CDR3 covers 16 residues. Germline values: CDR1 LNHDA, CDR2 SQIVND (reference sequence). Unmatched junction bases numbered 8, after V lost 3 bases and J lost 8 bases. The CDR3 spells CASSIPRTSGVDEQFF. For the CDR3, the DNA is TGTGCCAGTAGTATCCCCAGGACTAGCGGGGTTGATGAGCAGTTCTTC.

The CDR3 is CAWSVGGWNEQFF. The CDR3 DNA is TGTGCCTGGAGTGTTGGGGGGTGGAATGAGCAGTTCTTC. The chain couples TRBV30 to TRBJ2-1; possibly TRBD2 for D (6 bases). The CDR3 is 13 residues long. CDR1 GTSNPN and CDR2 SVGIG come from the germline V gene (reference sequence). Trimming stripped 0 bases from V and 7 bases from J, with 10 bases between.

This chain joins TRBV5-4 and TRBJ2-2, with D perhaps matching TRBD2 (5 bases). The CDR3 totals 14 residues. The V gene lost 4 bases and the J gene lost 6 bases, with 13 bases spanning the gap. CDR1 SGHNT and CDR2 YYREEE come from the germline V gene (reference sequence). Here the CDR3 DNA reads TGTGCCAGCAGCCCTCCGGGATCTGCCGGGGAGCTGTTTTTT. Translation gives CASSPPGSAGELFF.